This section outlines one T cell receptor beta chain sequence together with its context. These data originate in a study of blood T cell repertoires in COVID-19. The assay was immunoSEQ multiplex PCR, and TCRdb's table has in-frame clones only and misses some. This table has 87,000 or so clones, over 75% appearing once. Trimming pared 2 bases from V and 6 bases from J, leaving 16 bases between. The CDR3 consists of 15 residues. Looked up from germline, CDR1 is LNHDA and CDR2 is SQIVND (reference sequence). The clonotype originates from a human donor with acute or convalescent COVID-19. The donor label of this sample is uncertain. Sequenced input: peripheral blood. V is TRBV19 and J is TRBJ1-2; maybe TRBD1 (5 bases). CDR3: CASSIRGPRAHGYTF. CDR3 nucleotides: TGTGCCAGTAGTATAAGGGGCCCCCGGGCTCATGGCTACACCTTC.